The 10 T cell receptor beta chains below come from one sample, sequenced in a study of CD8+CD57+ T cells in acquired aplastic anemia. CDR3 and TCR beta VDJ profiling relied on genomic DNA as the template. TCRdb passed the reads through MiXCR, listing each CDR3 protein once. The profile shows some 160,000 distinct CDR3 sequences, under 55% of them singletons. Sequenced patients had shown CD8+CD57+ cell expansion by flow cytometry. The sample taken for sequencing was sorted CD4+, CD8+, or CD8+CD57+ T cells (not recorded which) from PBMCs. Receptors originate from a human donor with aplastic anemia.

In its sample, this clonotype was seen many times. The chain employs TRBV4-2 and TRBJ2-3, with 8 positions matching TRBD2. The CDR3 consists of 16 residues. Per the germline V gene, CDR1 is LGHNA and CDR2 is YNFKEQ. The V segment lost 0 bases and the J segment 1 base; nucleotides outside the gene matches: 3. CDR3 coding DNA: TGTGCCAGCAGCCAAGAAAGAGCGGGAGGCACAGATACGCAGTATTTT. This gives the protein CASSQERAGGTDTQYF.

Points on this clonotype: This may come from a read error, since a much larger clone is one base off. This chain links TRBV9 with TRBJ1-4, with 11 bases matching TRBD1. Germline values: CDR1 SGDLS, CDR2 YYNGEE. The length of the CDR3 is 15 residues. CDR3 sequence (DNA): TGTGCCAACAGCCTTGGGACAGGGGGTGGTGAAAAACTGTTTTTT. This translates into CANSLGTGGGEKLFF.

This chain uses TRBV7-9 with TRBJ2-1; D is possibly TRBD2 (6 bases). Germline V CDR1 and CDR2: SEHNR, FQNEAQ (reference sequence). Trimming took 2 bases from V and 2 from J, leaving 13 bases between them. The CDR3 runs 16 residues. CDR3 coding DNA: TGTGCCAGCAGCTTAAATCCGGGACTCACCTACAATGAGCAGTTCTTC. Its protein is CASSLNPGLTYNEQFF.

The DNA of the CDR3 is TGTGCCATCAGTGAACAGGGTGGCACCGGGGAGCTGTTTTTT. Its protein is CAISEQGGTGELFF. The rearrangement uses TRBV10-3 and TRBJ2-2; the D gene is possibly TRBD1 (6 bases). The germline gives CDR1 ENHRY, CDR2 SYGVKD. Trimming removed 3 bases from V and 4 bases from J, with 9 bases in between. The CDR3 has 14 amino acids.

This clonotype appeared many times. This chain joins TRBV6-1 and TRBJ1-5, with D perhaps TRBD1 (5 bases). Germline V CDR1 and CDR2: MNHNS, SASEGT. The V gene lost 7 bases and the J gene lost 5 bases, with 15 bases spanning the gap. The CDR3 contains 14 residues. CDR3 residues: CASTPDRNDQPQHF. The CDR3 nucleotides are TGTGCCAGCACCCCCGACAGAAATGATCAGCCCCAGCATTTT.

The rearrangement links TRBV19 to TRBJ2-5, with 10 bases identical to TRBD1. Germline CDR1 and CDR2: LNHDA and SQIVND (reference sequence). This CDR3 is 15 amino acids long. V lost 5 bases, J lost 5 bases, and 8 bases stayed unmatched. The CDR3 DNA follows: TGTGCCAGTAGTCCCGACAGGGGGCGCAGGGAGACCCAGTACTTC. Translated, it gives CASSPDRGRRETQYF.

The sample holds many counts of this clonotype. The rearrangement links TRBV12-3 or TRBV12-4 to TRBJ2-7; possibly TRBD1 for D (7 bases). With 4 bases removed from V and 3 bases from J, the gap between germline ends came to 13 bases. This CDR3 contains 14 residues. This CDR3 is CASSSQGGLYEQYF. CDR3 bases: TGTGCCAGCAGTTCCCAGGGGGGCCTCTACGAGCAGTACTTC.

This clonotype came up many times. This rearrangement joins TRBV20-1 to TRBJ2-5; 10 nucleotides align to TRBD1. This CDR3 is 13 amino acids long. V trimming: 8 bases; J trimming: 4 bases; junction bases outside the gene matches: 7. Looked up from germline, CDR1 is DFQATT and CDR2 is SNEGSKA (reference sequence). As DNA, the CDR3 is TGCAGTCCCCGGACAGGGGGTTTAGAGACCCAGTACTTC. Amino acid sequence: CSPRTGGLETQYF.

A note on this clonotype: A read error may be the cause here, since a much bigger clone is one base away. V usage is TRBV4-2 and J usage is TRBJ2-1; D is unresolved. V lost 4 bases and J lost 4, with 14 bases in between. Germline V CDR1 and CDR2: LGHNA, YNFKEQ. The CDR3 sequence is 15 residues long. In DNA, the CDR3 is TGTGCCAGCAGCCCTGTCGCCTGCGGTTACAATGAGCAGTTCTTC. Its protein is CASSPVACGYNEQFF.

This clonotype was detected many times. The chain has TRBV15 and TRBJ1-5; possibly TRBD1 for D (6 bases). Germline CDR1 reads LNHNV; CDR2 reads YYDKDF (reference sequence). Trimming pared 3 bases from V and 2 bases from J, leaving 20 bases between. The CDR3 loop spans 18 amino acids. CDR3 amino acids: CATSRATGGDNGNQPQHF. DNA of the CDR3: TGTGCCACCAGCAGGGCTACCGGGGGCGACAATGGCAATCAGCCCCAGCATTTT.